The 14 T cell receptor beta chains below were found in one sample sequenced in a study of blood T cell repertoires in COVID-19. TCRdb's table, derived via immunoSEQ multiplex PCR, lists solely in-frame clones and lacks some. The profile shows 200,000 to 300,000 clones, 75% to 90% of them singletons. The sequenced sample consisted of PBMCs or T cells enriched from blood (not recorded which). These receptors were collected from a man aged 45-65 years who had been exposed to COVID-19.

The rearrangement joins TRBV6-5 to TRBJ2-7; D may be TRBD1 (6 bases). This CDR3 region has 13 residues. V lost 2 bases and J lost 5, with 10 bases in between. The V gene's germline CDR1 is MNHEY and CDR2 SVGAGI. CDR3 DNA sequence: TGTGCCAGCAGTTACAACGGACAGAACGAGCAGTACGTC. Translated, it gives CASSYNGQNEQYV.

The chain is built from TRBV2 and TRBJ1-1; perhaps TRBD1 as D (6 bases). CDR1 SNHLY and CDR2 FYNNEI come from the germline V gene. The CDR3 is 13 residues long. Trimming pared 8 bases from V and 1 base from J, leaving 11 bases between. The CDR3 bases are TGTGCCAGCCAACAGGGAGAGAACACTGAAGCTTTCTTT. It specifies CASQQGENTEAFF.

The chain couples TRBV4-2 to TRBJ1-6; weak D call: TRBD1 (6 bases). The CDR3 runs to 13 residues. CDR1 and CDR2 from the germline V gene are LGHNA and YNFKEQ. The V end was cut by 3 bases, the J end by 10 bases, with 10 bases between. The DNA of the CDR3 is TGTGCCAGCAGCCAGGGGGCCGCGTCACCCCTCCACTTT. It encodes CASSQGAASPLHF.

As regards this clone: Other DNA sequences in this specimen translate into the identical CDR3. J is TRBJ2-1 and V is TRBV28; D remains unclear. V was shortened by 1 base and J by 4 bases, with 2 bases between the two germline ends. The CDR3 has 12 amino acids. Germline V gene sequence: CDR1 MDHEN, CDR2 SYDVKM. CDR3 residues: CASSLSYNEQFF. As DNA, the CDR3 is TGTGCCAGCAGTTTATCTTACAATGAGCAGTTCTTC.

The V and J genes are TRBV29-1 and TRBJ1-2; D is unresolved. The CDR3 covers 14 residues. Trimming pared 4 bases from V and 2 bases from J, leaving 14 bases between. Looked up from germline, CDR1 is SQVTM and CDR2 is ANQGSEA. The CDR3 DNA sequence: TGCAGCGTTGCGCAGAAATTAACAAACTATGGCTACACCTTC. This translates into CSVAQKLTNYGYTF.

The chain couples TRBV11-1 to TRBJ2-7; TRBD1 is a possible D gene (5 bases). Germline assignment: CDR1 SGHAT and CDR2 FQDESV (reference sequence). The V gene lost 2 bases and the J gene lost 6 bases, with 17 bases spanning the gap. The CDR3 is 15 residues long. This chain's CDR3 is CASSLRQGTFGEQYF. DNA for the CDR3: TGTGCCAGCAGCTTAAGGCAGGGAACCTTCGGCGAGCAGTACTTC.

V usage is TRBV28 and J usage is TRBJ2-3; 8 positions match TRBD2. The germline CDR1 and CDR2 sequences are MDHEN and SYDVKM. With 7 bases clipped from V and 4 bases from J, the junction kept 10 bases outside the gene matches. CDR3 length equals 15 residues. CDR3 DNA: TGTGCCAGCACCCTCGGGAGGGGGGGCGCAGATACGCAGTATTTT. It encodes CASTLGRGGADTQYF.

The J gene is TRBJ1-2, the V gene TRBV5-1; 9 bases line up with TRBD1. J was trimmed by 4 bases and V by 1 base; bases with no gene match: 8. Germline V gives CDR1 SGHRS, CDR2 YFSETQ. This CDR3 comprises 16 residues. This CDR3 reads CASSLFGQGFSYGYTF. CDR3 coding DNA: TGCGCCAGCAGCTTGTTCGGACAGGGGTTTTCCTATGGCTACACCTTC.

The CDR3 reads CSAIQGKGQPQHF. The CDR3 nucleotides are TGCAGCGCGATTCAGGGTAAGGGTCAGCCCCAGCATTTT. The chain combines TRBV29-1 with TRBJ1-5; D may be TRBD1 (5 bases). The germline CDR1 and CDR2 sequences are SQVTM and ANQGSEA. Trimming shortened V by 7 bases and J by 6 bases, and 16 bases separated the two germline ends. The CDR3 has 13 residues. Full variable domain (remainder filled in from reference TRBV29-1 and TRBJ1-5): SAVISQKPSRDICQRGTSLTIQCQVDSQVTMMFWYRQQPGQSLTLIATANQGSEATYESGFVIDKFPISRPNLTFSTLTVSNMSPEDSSIYLCSAIQGKGQPQHFGDGTRLSIL.

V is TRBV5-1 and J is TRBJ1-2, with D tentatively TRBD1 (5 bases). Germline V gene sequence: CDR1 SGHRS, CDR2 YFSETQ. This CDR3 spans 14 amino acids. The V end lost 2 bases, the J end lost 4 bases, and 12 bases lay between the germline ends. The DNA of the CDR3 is TGCGCCAGCAGCTTAGAGACAGCAACCTATGGCTACACCTTC. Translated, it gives CASSLETATYGYTF.

CDR3 coding DNA: TGTGCCAGCAGCTTAAACTCTCTCTATGGCTACACCTTC. This sequence encodes CASSLNSLYGYTF. This rearrangement joins TRBV7-9 to TRBJ1-2; D is uncertain. This CDR3 is 13 amino acids long. Germline CDR1 is SEHNR and CDR2 is FQNEAQ (reference sequence). Trimming stripped 2 bases from V and 4 bases from J, with 8 bases between.

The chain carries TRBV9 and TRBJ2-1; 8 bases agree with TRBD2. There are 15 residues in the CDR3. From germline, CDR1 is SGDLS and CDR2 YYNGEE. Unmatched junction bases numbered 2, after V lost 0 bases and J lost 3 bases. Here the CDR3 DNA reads TGTGCCAGCAGCGTAGCACTAGCGGACTACAATGAGCAGTTCTTC. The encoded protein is CASSVALADYNEQFF.

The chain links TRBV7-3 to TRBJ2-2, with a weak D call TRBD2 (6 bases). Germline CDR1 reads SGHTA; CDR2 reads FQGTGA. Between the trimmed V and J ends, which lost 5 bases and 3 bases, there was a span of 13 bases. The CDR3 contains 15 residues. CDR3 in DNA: TGTGCCAGCAGCCCTCGGGGCGGGGACACCGGGGAGCTGTTTTTT. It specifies CASSPRGGDTGELFF. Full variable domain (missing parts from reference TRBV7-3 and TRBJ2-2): GAGVSQTPSNKVTEKGKYVELRCDPISGHTALYWYRQSLGQGPEFLIYFQGTGAADDSGLPNDRFFAVRPEGSVSTLKIQRTERGDSAVYLCASSPRGGDTGELFFGEGSRLTVL.

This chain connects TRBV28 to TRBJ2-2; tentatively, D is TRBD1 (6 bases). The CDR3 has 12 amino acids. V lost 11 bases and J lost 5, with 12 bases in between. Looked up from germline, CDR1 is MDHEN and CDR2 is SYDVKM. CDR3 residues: CAGRGYTGELFF. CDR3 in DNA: TGTGCCGGAAGGGGGTATACCGGGGAGCTGTTTTTT.